The entry that follows covers one TCR beta chain sequence. This CDR3 comprises 15 residues. Trimming took 4 bases from V and 5 from J; bases not matched to a gene: 8. Looked up from germline, CDR1 is SGHRS and CDR2 is YFSETQ. In the study's own analysis: Amplification with reference gene primers provided the estimates of nucleated cell counts. Clones were sequenced by immunoSEQ multiplex PCR, and TCRdb holds only the in-frame ones, with some missing. V, J and clone size are taken as reported in that table, and D and trimming were inferred from the DNA itself. The table shows 130,000 to 150,000 clones, with about four fifths occurring only once. This sample is drawn from a study of blood T cell repertoires in COVID-19.

This TCR was sampled from a man older than 75 with acute or convalescent COVID-19. The specimen was peripheral blood. The V and J genes are TRBV5-1 and TRBJ2-1; 8 positions agree with TRBD1. The DNA for the CDR3 is TGCGCCAGCAGCCCCCCCGGGACAGGAAACAATGAGCAGTTCTTC. This encodes CASSPPGTGNNEQFF.